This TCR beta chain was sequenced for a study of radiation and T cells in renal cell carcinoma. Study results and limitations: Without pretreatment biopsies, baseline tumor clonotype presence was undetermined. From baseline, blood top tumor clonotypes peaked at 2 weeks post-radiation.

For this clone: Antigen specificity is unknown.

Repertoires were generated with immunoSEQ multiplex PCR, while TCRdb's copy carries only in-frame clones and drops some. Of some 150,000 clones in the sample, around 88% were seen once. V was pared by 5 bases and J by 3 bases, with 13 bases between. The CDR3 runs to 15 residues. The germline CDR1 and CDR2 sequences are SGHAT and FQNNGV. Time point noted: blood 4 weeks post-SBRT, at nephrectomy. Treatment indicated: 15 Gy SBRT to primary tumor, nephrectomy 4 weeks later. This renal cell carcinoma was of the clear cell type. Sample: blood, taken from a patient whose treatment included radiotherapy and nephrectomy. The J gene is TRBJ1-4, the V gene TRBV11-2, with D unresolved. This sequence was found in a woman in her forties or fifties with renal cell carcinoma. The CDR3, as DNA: TGTGCCAGCAGCCGATACGGGCTCCCTAATGAAAAACTGTTTTTT. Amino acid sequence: CASSRYGLPNEKLFF.